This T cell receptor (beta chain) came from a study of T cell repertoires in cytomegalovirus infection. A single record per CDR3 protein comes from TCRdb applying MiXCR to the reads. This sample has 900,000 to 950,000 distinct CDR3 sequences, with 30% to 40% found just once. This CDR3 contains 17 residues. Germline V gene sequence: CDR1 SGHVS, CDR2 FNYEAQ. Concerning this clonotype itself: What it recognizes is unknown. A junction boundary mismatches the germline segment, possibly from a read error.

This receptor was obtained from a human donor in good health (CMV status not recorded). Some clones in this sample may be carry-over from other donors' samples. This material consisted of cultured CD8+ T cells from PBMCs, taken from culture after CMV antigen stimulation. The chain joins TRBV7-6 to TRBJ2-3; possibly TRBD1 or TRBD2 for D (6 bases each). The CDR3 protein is CASSLYPVSGAEDTQYF. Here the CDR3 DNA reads TGTGCTAGCAGCTTATACCCGGTATCGGGGGCAGAGGATACGCAGTATTTT.